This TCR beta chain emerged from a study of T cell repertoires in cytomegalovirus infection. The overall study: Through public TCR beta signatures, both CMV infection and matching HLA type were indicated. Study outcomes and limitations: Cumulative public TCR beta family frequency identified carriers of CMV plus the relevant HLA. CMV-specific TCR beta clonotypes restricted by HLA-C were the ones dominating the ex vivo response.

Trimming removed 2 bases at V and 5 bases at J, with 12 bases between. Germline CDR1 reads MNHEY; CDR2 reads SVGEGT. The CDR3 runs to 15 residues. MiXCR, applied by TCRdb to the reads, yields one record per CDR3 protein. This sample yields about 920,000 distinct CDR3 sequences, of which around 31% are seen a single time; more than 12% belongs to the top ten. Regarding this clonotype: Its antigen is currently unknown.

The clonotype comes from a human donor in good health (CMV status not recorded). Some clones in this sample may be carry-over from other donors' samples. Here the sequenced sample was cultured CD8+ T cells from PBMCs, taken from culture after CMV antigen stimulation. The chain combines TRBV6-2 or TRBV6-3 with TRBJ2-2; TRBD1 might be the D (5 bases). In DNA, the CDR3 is TGTGCCAGCAGTTACAGGGGCTCATTAACCGGGGAGCTGTTTTTT. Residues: CASSYRGSLTGELFF.